This TCR beta chain was sequenced during a study of blood T cell repertoires in COVID-19. Across the whole study: There were acute and convalescent COVID-19 samples, and they came from the United States, Italy and Spain. T cells, B-cell-depleted T cells, or PBMCs supplied cDNA or gDNA.

Original handling: Reference gene primer amplification in the assay estimated nucleated cell counts. The assay was immunoSEQ multiplex PCR, and TCRdb's table has in-frame clones only and misses some. Clone size and V and J calls were adopted from that table, with D and trimming inferred from the DNA. The sample includes about 39,000 clones, more than 70% of them seen just once. Germline-derived CDR1 and CDR2 are SNHLY and FYNNEI. V was shortened by 4 bases and J by 4 bases, with 11 bases between the two germline ends. This CDR3 contains 13 residues. The sequence was collected from a man in his sixties with acute or convalescent COVID-19. Specimen: peripheral blood. The rearrangement uses TRBV2 and TRBJ2-7; D not resolved. The CDR3 loop is CASSVGTRYEQYF. In nucleotides, the CDR3 is TGTGCCAGCAGTGTAGGCACGCGGTACGAGCAGTACTTC. Together with reference TRBV2 and TRBJ2-7, the CDR3 gives the full variable domain: EPEVTQTPSHQVTQMGQEVILRCVPISNHLYFYWYRQILGQKVEFLVSFYNNEISEKSEIFDDQFSVERPDGSNFTLKIRSTKLEDSAMYFCASSVGTRYEQYFGPGTRLTVT.